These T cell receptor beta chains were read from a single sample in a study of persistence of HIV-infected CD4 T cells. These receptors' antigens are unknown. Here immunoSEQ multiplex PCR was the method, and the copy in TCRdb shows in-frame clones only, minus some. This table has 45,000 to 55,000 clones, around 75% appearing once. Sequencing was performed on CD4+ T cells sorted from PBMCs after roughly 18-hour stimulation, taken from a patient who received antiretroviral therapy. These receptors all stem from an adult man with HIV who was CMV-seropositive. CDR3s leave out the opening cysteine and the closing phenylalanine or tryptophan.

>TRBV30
AWTQAYEQY
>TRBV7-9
ASSLPGQGMNTEAF
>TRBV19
ASSIGIRLYEQY
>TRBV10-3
AAGGNQPQH
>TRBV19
ASKGGAGELF
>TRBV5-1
ASSTELSSYEQY
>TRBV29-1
SVDRGSGNTQY
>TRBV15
ATGSQGVAGNTIY
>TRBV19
ASSKRHPLGAEAF
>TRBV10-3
AISEVARTSGEQF
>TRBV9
ASSRRDRGLYEQY
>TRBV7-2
ASSFSRDQPQH
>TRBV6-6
ASSYIRTGETQY
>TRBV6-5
ASSYGDRGFNHEQY
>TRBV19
ASRQNLNTEAF
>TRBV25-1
ASTIPTGEQY
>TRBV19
ASWTGKGEQY
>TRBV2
ASSRQSTNYGYT
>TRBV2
ASSGDRGRDGYT
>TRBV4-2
ASSSSGGGGPQH
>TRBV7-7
ASSPGARVTDTQY
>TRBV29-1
SVGRDPKTEAF
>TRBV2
ASSPLTASSYNEQF
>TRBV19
ASSSSYEQY
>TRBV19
ASRSEDRDYEQY
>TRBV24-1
ATSDPAVVDTQY
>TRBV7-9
ASSFTATNEKLF
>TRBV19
ASSEGAAKNIQY
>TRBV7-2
ASSLDWDRAPYGYT
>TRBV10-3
AISASLGAGGKYTEAF
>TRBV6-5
ASSYSQYGRTYEQY
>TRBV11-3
ASSLHRQGRLTGELF
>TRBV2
ATTGTVTEAF
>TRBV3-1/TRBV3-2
ASSLDRRAMNTEAF
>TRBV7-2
ASSFRGIRTGELF
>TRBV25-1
ASSEWTGGGYT
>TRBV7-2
ASSLGGQRSYT
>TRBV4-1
ASSLDRGRGYNEQF
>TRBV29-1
SVRTGTGNEQY
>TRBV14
ASSPYKFLGGSEAF
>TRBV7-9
ASSWGRGQAYEQY
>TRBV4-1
ASSQYSRQSTEAF
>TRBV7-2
ASSVRDGGLSNQPQH
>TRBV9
ASKWAPDTGELF
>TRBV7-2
ASSLDRDTEAF
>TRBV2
ASRADSENQPQH
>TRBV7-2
ASSIQRGGYNEQF